The 18 T cell receptor beta chains listed next were all sequenced from one sample in a study of blood T cells in healthy people across ages. The use of a sample-barcoded 5' primer and a J-beta primer mix characterized a second PCR of 7 to 11 cycles. TCRdb recomputed calls from the 5' RACE reads with MiXCR, one row per CDR3 protein. The sample yields some 760,000 distinct CDR3 sequences, roughly 25% seen once. This same sample was also taken into another study, of T cells of mothers and their children.

The sequencing sample was made of blood. Source of these receptors: a boy aged 10-17 years in good health.

The chain is built from TRBV9 and TRBJ1-1, with D possibly being TRBD1 (6 bases). Per germline, CDR1 SGDLS and CDR2 YYNGEE. V shed 5 bases and J shed 5 bases, with 19 bases lying between them. This CDR3 contains 15 residues. CDR3 coding DNA: TGTGCCAGCAGGGATACCATCTCAGGGGAAACTGAAGCTTTCTTT. It is translated as CASRDTISGETEAFF.

In its sample, this clonotype was seen once. The rearrangement uses TRBV6-1 and TRBJ2-5; 9 bases are a match to TRBD1. The better agreement between TRBJ2-7 and the DNA end casts doubt on the J call. This CDR3 has 15 residues. The germline V gene encodes CDR1 MNHNS and CDR2 SASEGT. The CDR3 region is CASINLGTGSYEQYF. The CDR3, as DNA: TGTGCCAGCATCAACCTCGGGACAGGGAGCTACGAGCAGTACTTC.

The chain links TRBV2 to TRBJ2-3; 7 bases map to TRBD1. V was pared by 10 bases and J by 2 bases, with 3 bases of the junction left unmatched. CDR1 is SNHLY, CDR2 FYNNEI, per germline. The length of the CDR3 is 12 residues. The CDR3 protein is CATQGYTDTQYF. CDR3 nucleotide sequence: TGTGCCACACAGGGGTACACAGATACGCAGTATTTT.

The chain employs TRBV20-1 and TRBJ2-3; no firm D call. The CDR3 sequence is 11 residues long. The germline V gene has CDR1 DFQATT and CDR2 SNEGSKA (reference sequence). With 3 bases removed from V and 5 bases from J, the gap between germline ends came to 6 bases. Written as DNA, the CDR3 is TGCAGTGCTAGTGGTGGAGATACGCAGTATTTT. Protein product: CSASGGDTQYF.

The chain carries TRBV27 and TRBJ2-5; D perhaps matches TRBD2 (6 bases). Near its end, the DNA agrees better with TRBJ2-7, so the J call may be wrong. Looked up from germline, CDR1 is MNHEY and CDR2 is SMNVEV (reference sequence). The CDR3 contains 15 residues. CDR3 in amino acids: CASSLGGMTLYEQYF. The CDR3 coding sequence is TGTGCCAGCAGTCTTGGCGGGATGACACTCTACGAGCAGTACTTC.

V and J are TRBV5-5 and TRBJ2-3; D unclear. This CDR3 is built from 13 residues. V was clipped by 2 bases and J by 5 bases, with 9 bases between them. Per germline, CDR1 SGHKS and CDR2 YYEKEE (reference sequence). CDR3 in amino acids: CASSFNAEDTQYF. The CDR3 DNA is TGTGCCAGCAGCTTTAACGCGGAAGATACGCAGTATTTT.

This clonotype showed up just a few times. The chain recombines TRBV5-1 with TRBJ2-2; 9 nucleotides align to TRBD1. CDR1 is SGHRS and CDR2 is YFSETQ in the germline V gene. V lost 3 bases, J lost 6 bases, and 6 bases stayed unmatched. This CDR3 comprises 15 residues. The CDR3 loop reads CASSSTGGPSGELFF. DNA for the CDR3: TGCGCCAGCAGCTCTACAGGGGGCCCCTCCGGGGAGCTGTTTTTT.

This clonotype showed up just a few times. The chain joins TRBV5-1 to TRBJ1-3; TRBD1 agrees at 7 bases. The CDR3 sequence is 15 residues long. CDR1 and CDR2 from the germline V gene are SGHRS and YFSETQ. The J segment lost 2 bases and the V segment lost 3 bases, leaving 5 bases of the junction unmatched. The CDR3 protein is CASSSGQKTGNTIYF. CDR3 nucleotides: TGCGCCAGCAGCTCGGGACAGAAGACTGGAAACACCATATATTTT.

J is TRBJ2-1 and V is TRBV28; 9 positions agree with TRBD2. J was trimmed by 9 bases and V by 3 bases; bases with no gene match: 12. CDR3 length: 16 amino acids. The germline V gene has CDR1 MDHEN and CDR2 SYDVKM. CDR3 DNA: TGTGCCAGCAGTTTCGATAGTCGTGGCGGGGGGGGTGAGCAGTTCTTC. As protein: CASSFDSRGGGGEQFF.

This clonotype has more than one count but fewer than ten. The chain carries TRBV27 and TRBJ2-1, with 7 bases aligning to TRBD1. This CDR3 is built from 17 residues. V trimming: 3 bases; J trimming: 0 bases; junction bases outside the gene matches: 8. From germline, CDR1 is MNHEY and CDR2 SMNVEV (reference sequence). CDR3 nucleotides: TGTGCCAGCAGTTTTTACAGGGGCACGAGCTCCTACAATGAGCAGTTCTTC. Protein: CASSFYRGTSSYNEQFF.

This clonotype was seen more than once but under ten times. The chain links TRBV29-1 to TRBJ2-1; 8 nucleotides match TRBD1. There are 13 residues in the CDR3. From germline, CDR1 is SQVTM and CDR2 ANQGSEA. The ends lost 7 bases at V and 7 bases at J; junction bases unmatched: 9. CDR3 sequence reads: CSEGTGKGNEQFF. CDR3 nucleotide sequence: TGCAGCGAAGGGACAGGCAAGGGAAATGAGCAGTTCTTC.

This clonotype was seen more than once but under ten times. The chain carries TRBV5-1 and TRBJ2-1; 9 bases line up with TRBD1. V dropped 7 bases and J dropped 8; count of bases not matched to a gene: 10. This CDR3 region has 14 residues. CDR1 and CDR2 from the germline V gene are SGHRS and YFSETQ. The CDR3 DNA reads as TGCGCCAGCTCACCTACAGGGGGCAGGTATGAGCAGTTCTTC. It encodes CASSPTGGRYEQFF.

The J gene is TRBJ2-4, the V gene TRBV2; D unresolved. This CDR3 spans 15 amino acids. V lost 3 bases to trimming and J lost 0 bases, with 9 bases between them. CDR1 is SNHLY and CDR2 is FYNNEI in the germline V gene. CDR3 residues: CASSDTAIAKNIQYF. For the CDR3, the DNA is TGTGCCAGCAGTGATACGGCCATAGCCAAAAACATTCAGTACTTC.

The chain links TRBV9 to TRBJ2-7; 7 nucleotides match TRBD2. The V gene's germline CDR1 is SGDLS and CDR2 YYNGEE. Trimming cost V 7 bases and J 2 bases; bases outside gene matches: 9. The CDR3 has 14 residues. The CDR3 region is CASSWAGEPYEQYF. Here the CDR3 DNA reads TGTGCCAGCTCCTGGGCGGGGGAACCCTACGAGCAGTACTTC.

The V call is TRBV24-1, the J call TRBJ2-5, with 12 bases identical to TRBD2. The CDR3 runs to 16 residues. V was clipped by 3 bases and J by 6 bases; unmatched bases: 7. Germline values: CDR1 KGHDR, CDR2 SFDVKD. DNA for the CDR3: TGTGCCACCAGTGATCCTCTAGCGGGGGGGCCCAAGACCCAGTACTTC. It specifies CATSDPLAGGPKTQYF.

On this clonotype: A much larger clone lies a single base off, so this may be a read error. The chain links TRBV29-1 to TRBJ2-7; D remains unclear. With 4 bases removed from V and 10 bases from J, the gap between germline ends came to 14 bases. CDR1 and CDR2 from the germline V gene are SQVTM and ANQGSEA. The CDR3 covers 11 residues. The CDR3, as DNA: TGCAGCGTTGTCATGTCAGAGGCCCAGTACTTC. As protein: CSVVMSEAQYF.

This clonotype has more than one count but fewer than ten. The rearrangement joins TRBV19 to TRBJ1-1, with TRBD1 identical over 7 bases. The CDR3 totals 15 residues. Germline V lookup: CDR1 LNHDA, CDR2 SQIVND (reference sequence). Trimming cost V 5 bases and J 1 base; bases outside gene matches: 7. The CDR3 loop is CASSWTGLENTEAFF. CDR3 coding DNA: TGTGCCAGTAGTTGGACAGGATTAGAGAACACTGAAGCTTTCTTT.

The rearrangement uses TRBV5-1 and TRBJ2-1, with unresolved D. There are 16 residues in the CDR3. V was trimmed by 7 bases and J by 1 base, leaving 18 bases between them. Germline V gene sequence: CDR1 SGHRS, CDR2 YFSETQ. CDR3 amino acids: CASRISLTGSYNEQFF. In nucleotides, the CDR3 is TGCGCCAGCCGAATTTCCCTGACGGGTTCCTACAATGAGCAGTTCTTC.